The present T cell receptor (beta chain) was sequenced within a study of blood T cells in healthy people across ages. The donors, aged roughly 6 to 100, were healthy Caucasians from Russia. Through a sample-barcoded 5' primer and a J-beta primer mix, a second PCR was run for roughly 6 to 11 cycles. TCRdb independently ran MiXCR on the 5' RACE reads; one entry per CDR3 protein. This table holds some 1.5 million distinct CDR3 sequences, roughly 27% found once. Germline V gene data show CDR1 as SGHAT and CDR2 as FQNNGV. With V trimmed by 5 bases and J by 11 bases, 12 bases remained unmatched. The CDR3 is 14 amino acids.

The TCR originated in a woman in her twenties or thirties in good health. The J gene is TRBJ2-5, the V gene TRBV11-2; 9 bases are shared with TRBD2. Sequenced sample: blood. The CDR3 DNA reads as TGTGCCAGCAGCGTAGGCGGGGGGGCGGCTGAGCAGTACTTC. Its protein product is CASSVGGGAAEQYF.